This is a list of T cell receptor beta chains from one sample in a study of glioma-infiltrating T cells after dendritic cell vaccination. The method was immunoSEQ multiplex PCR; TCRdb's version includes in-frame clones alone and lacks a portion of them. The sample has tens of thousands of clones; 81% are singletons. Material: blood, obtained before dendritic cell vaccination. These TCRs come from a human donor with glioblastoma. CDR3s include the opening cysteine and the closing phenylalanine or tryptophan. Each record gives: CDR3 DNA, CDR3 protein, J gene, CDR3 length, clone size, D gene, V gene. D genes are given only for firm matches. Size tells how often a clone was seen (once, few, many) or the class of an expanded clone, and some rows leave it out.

cdr3_nt: TGTGCCAGCAGCGTAGGAGCGACAGTGAGGAAGAATGGCTACACCTTC
cdr3_aa: CASSVGATVRKNGYTF
j_call: TRBJ1-2
cdr3_length: 16
clone_size: .
d_call: .
v_call: TRBV9

cdr3_nt: TGCGCCAGCAGCCAAGAAACACAGGGATTCGGTTCACCCCTCCACTTT
cdr3_aa: CASSQETQGFGSPLHF
j_call: TRBJ1-6
cdr3_length: 16
clone_size: .
d_call: .
v_call: TRBV4-1

cdr3_nt: TGTGCCAGCAGACCGGGACAGGGATATGGCTACACCTTC
cdr3_aa: CASRPGQGYGYTF
j_call: TRBJ1-2
cdr3_length: 13
clone_size: .
d_call: TRBD1
v_call: TRBV6-5

cdr3_nt: TGTGCCAGCAGCCAGGACAGGGGGGACACCGGGGAGCTGTTTTTT
cdr3_aa: CASSQDRGDTGELFF
j_call: TRBJ2-2
cdr3_length: 15
clone_size: .
d_call: TRBD1
v_call: TRBV9

cdr3_nt: TGTGCCAGCAGCTTGGACAGAGGCAATCAGCCCCAGCATTTT
cdr3_aa: CASSLDRGNQPQHF
j_call: TRBJ1-5
cdr3_length: 14
clone_size: .
d_call: .
v_call: TRBV5-4

cdr3_nt: TGCGCCAGCAGCTTGGCTTCCAACACCGGGGAGCTGTTTTTT
cdr3_aa: CASSLASNTGELFF
j_call: TRBJ2-2
cdr3_length: 14
clone_size: .
d_call: .
v_call: TRBV5-1

cdr3_nt: TGTGCCAGCAGCCTACAGCGGGGGGCCTACGAGCAGTACTTC
cdr3_aa: CASSLQRGAYEQYF
j_call: TRBJ2-7
cdr3_length: 14
clone_size: .
d_call: TRBD2
v_call: TRBV5-4

cdr3_nt: TGTGCCAGCAGTCCACCCGGGACAGGGGCCATTGTGGGAGGCTACACCTTC
cdr3_aa: CASSPPGTGAIVGGYTF
j_call: TRBJ1-2
cdr3_length: 17
clone_size: .
d_call: TRBD1
v_call: TRBV28

cdr3_nt: TGCGCCAGCAGCTTCGGGAACACTGAAGCTTTCTTT
cdr3_aa: CASSFGNTEAFF
j_call: TRBJ1-1
cdr3_length: 12
clone_size: .
d_call: .
v_call: TRBV5-1

cdr3_nt: TGTGCCAGCAGTGGAGCGGGGGACAGACCTCTGGGCTACGAGCAGTACTTC
cdr3_aa: CASSGAGDRPLGYEQYF
j_call: TRBJ2-7
cdr3_length: 17
clone_size: .
d_call: .
v_call: TRBV6-1

cdr3_nt: TGTGCCAGCAGTTACTCTGGTAGGGGATCAGAAAAACTGTTTTTT
cdr3_aa: CASSYSGRGSEKLFF
j_call: TRBJ1-4
cdr3_length: 15
clone_size: .
d_call: .
v_call: TRBV6-5

cdr3_nt: TGCGCCAGCAGCCAAGATGCAGGGGGCAACACTGAAGCTTTCTTT
cdr3_aa: CASSQDAGGNTEAFF
j_call: TRBJ1-1
cdr3_length: 15
clone_size: .
d_call: TRBD1
v_call: TRBV4-3

cdr3_nt: TGTGCCAGCAGCGCCGGGCTCCCAAGGGGTAACTACGAGCAGTACTTC
cdr3_aa: CASSAGLPRGNYEQYF
j_call: TRBJ2-7
cdr3_length: 16
clone_size: .
d_call: .
v_call: TRBV12-1

cdr3_nt: TGTGCCAGCAGCCCTCGGGGCCAGGGGGCGGGGGAGCAGTACTTC
cdr3_aa: CASSPRGQGAGEQYF
j_call: TRBJ2-7
cdr3_length: 15
clone_size: few
d_call: TRBD1
v_call: TRBV7-9

cdr3_nt: TGTGCATCGGAGACAGGGAAGGGCCAAAACAACTATGGCTACACCTTC
cdr3_aa: CASETGKGQNNYGYTF
j_call: TRBJ1-2
cdr3_length: 16
clone_size: once
d_call: TRBD1
v_call: TRBV19

cdr3_nt: TGCGCCAGCAGCTTGGTGACAACTGATTCACCCCTCCACTTT
cdr3_aa: CASSLVTTDSPLHF
j_call: TRBJ1-6
cdr3_length: 14
clone_size: .
d_call: .
v_call: TRBV5-1

cdr3_nt: TGTGCCAGCAGCTTAGGGACAGGGTACGAGCAGTACTTC
cdr3_aa: CASSLGTGYEQYF
j_call: TRBJ2-7
cdr3_length: 13
clone_size: .
d_call: TRBD1
v_call: TRBV7-9

cdr3_nt: TGTGCCAGTAGTATCGAGGGGGCGCGGGTCACTGAAGCTTTCTTT
cdr3_aa: CASSIEGARVTEAFF
j_call: TRBJ1-1
cdr3_length: 15
clone_size: .
d_call: TRBD1
v_call: TRBV19

cdr3_nt: TGCGCCAGCAGCTTGTCGGGGGGGCTTCAGCCCCAGCATTTT
cdr3_aa: CASSLSGGLQPQHF
j_call: TRBJ1-5
cdr3_length: 14
clone_size: .
d_call: .
v_call: TRBV5-1

cdr3_nt: TGTGCCAGCAGCTTAAACCACTTAGGAGCGGCTACGCAGTATTTT
cdr3_aa: CASSLNHLGAATQYF
j_call: TRBJ2-3
cdr3_length: 15
clone_size: once
d_call: .
v_call: TRBV7-3

cdr3_nt: TGTGCCAGCAACCCGGGAGCAGGGGGCAGTAGAGCTTTCTTT
cdr3_aa: CASNPGAGGSRAFF
j_call: TRBJ1-1
cdr3_length: 14
clone_size: .
d_call: TRBD1
v_call: TRBV2

cdr3_nt: TGTGCCAGCAGTGGTGGGGGGGAACAGCCCCAGCATTTT
cdr3_aa: CASSGGGEQPQHF
j_call: TRBJ1-5
cdr3_length: 13
clone_size: .
d_call: .
v_call: TRBV6-1

cdr3_nt: TGCGCCAGCAGCGTCAGGGGCGGCACTGAAGCTTTCTTT
cdr3_aa: CASSVRGGTEAFF
j_call: TRBJ1-1
cdr3_length: 13
clone_size: once
d_call: .
v_call: TRBV5-1

cdr3_nt: TGTGCCAGCAGGGCGACAGTGAACTATGGCTACACCTTC
cdr3_aa: CASRATVNYGYTF
j_call: TRBJ1-2
cdr3_length: 13
clone_size: .
d_call: .
v_call: TRBV6-5

cdr3_nt: TGCGCCAGCAGTTGGGGACAGCAACAAGAGACCCAGTACTTC
cdr3_aa: CASSWGQQQETQYF
j_call: TRBJ2-5
cdr3_length: 14
clone_size: .
d_call: TRBD1
v_call: TRBV5-1

cdr3_nt: TGCAGCGTTGGGCGGGACAGGGAAAAAGAAGGCTACACTTTC
cdr3_aa: CSVGRDREKEGYTF
j_call: TRBJ1-2
cdr3_length: 14
clone_size: .
d_call: TRBD1
v_call: TRBV29-1

cdr3_nt: TGTGCCAGCAGTGTACAGGGAAGTGTAGGGACTGAAGCTTTCTTT
cdr3_aa: CASSVQGSVGTEAFF
j_call: TRBJ1-1
cdr3_length: 15
clone_size: .
d_call: .
v_call: TRBV2

cdr3_nt: TGTGCCAGTAGTGTCAGGCCACCCCCGGACAACAGGGCCCAGCATTTT
cdr3_aa: CASSVRPPPDNRAQHF
j_call: TRBJ1-5
cdr3_length: 16
clone_size: .
d_call: .
v_call: TRBV19

cdr3_nt: TGTGCCAGCAGCGCCCCGGGACAGGGTAGCCACGAGCAGTACTTC
cdr3_aa: CASSAPGQGSHEQYF
j_call: TRBJ2-7
cdr3_length: 15
clone_size: .
d_call: TRBD1
v_call: TRBV5-4

cdr3_nt: TGTGCCAGTTCGACTAGCAGGGAGACCCAGTACTTC
cdr3_aa: CASSTSRETQYF
j_call: TRBJ2-5
cdr3_length: 12
clone_size: .
d_call: TRBD2
v_call: TRBV7-6

cdr3_nt: TGTGCCAGCAGCGTAGCTTCAGCGGACTACGAGCAGTACTTC
cdr3_aa: CASSVASADYEQYF
j_call: TRBJ2-7
cdr3_length: 14
clone_size: .
d_call: .
v_call: TRBV9

cdr3_nt: TGTGCCAGCAGCTTAAGCGGACCTAGCGGGGACGGCACAGATACGCAGTATTTT
cdr3_aa: CASSLSGPSGDGTDTQYF
j_call: TRBJ2-3
cdr3_length: 18
clone_size: .
d_call: TRBD2
v_call: TRBV7-3

cdr3_nt: TGTGCCAGCAGCGGGGGAGACAGCGGGATCTATGGCTACACCTTC
cdr3_aa: CASSGGDSGIYGYTF
j_call: TRBJ1-2
cdr3_length: 15
clone_size: .
d_call: .
v_call: TRBV5-6

cdr3_nt: TGCGCCAGCAGCCAAGGAGGCCTGGGACAGAAGAACACTGAAGCTTTCTTT
cdr3_aa: CASSQGGLGQKNTEAFF
j_call: TRBJ1-1
cdr3_length: 17
clone_size: .
d_call: TRBD1
v_call: TRBV4-1

cdr3_nt: TGTGCCATCAGCCCACAGGAGCGATATGGCTACACCTTC
cdr3_aa: CAISPQERYGYTF
j_call: TRBJ1-2
cdr3_length: 13
clone_size: .
d_call: .
v_call: TRBV10-3

cdr3_nt: TGTGCCAGCAGCTCCCATAACCGCGGAACAAATTCACCCCTCCACTTT
cdr3_aa: CASSSHNRGTNSPLHF
j_call: TRBJ1-6
cdr3_length: 16
clone_size: .
d_call: .
v_call: TRBV7-2

cdr3_nt: TGTGCCAGCTCACCACAGGGGACAACTAATGAAAAACTGTTTTTT
cdr3_aa: CASSPQGTTNEKLFF
j_call: TRBJ1-4
cdr3_length: 15
clone_size: .
d_call: .
v_call: TRBV18